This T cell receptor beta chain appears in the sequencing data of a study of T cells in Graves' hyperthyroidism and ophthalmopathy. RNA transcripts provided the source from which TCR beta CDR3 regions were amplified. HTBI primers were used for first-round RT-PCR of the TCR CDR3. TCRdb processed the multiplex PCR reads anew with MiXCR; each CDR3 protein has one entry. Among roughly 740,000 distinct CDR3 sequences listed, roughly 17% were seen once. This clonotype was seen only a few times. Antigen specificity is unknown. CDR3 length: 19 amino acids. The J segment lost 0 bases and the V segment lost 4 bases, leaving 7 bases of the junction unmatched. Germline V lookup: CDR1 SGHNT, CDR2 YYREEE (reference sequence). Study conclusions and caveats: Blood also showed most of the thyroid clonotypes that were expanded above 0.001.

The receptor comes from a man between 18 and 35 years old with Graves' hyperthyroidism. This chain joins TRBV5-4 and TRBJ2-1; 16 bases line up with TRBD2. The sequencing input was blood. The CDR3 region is CASSRGLAGGPGSYNEQFF. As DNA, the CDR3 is TGTGCCAGCAGCAGGGGACTAGCGGGAGGGCCGGGCTCCTACAATGAGCAGTTCTTC.